This TCR beta chain was retrieved from a study of post-analysis software for immune sequencing data. Points from the study as a whole: F-measure co-clustering was strong for batch-matched samples. In multiple sclerosis, normalized Chao1 diversity was significantly below that of controls. Included in a set of about 5 TRBV segments more frequent in patients than controls were TRBV5-6, TRBV5-1 and TRBV20-1.

J was trimmed by 1 base and V by 2 bases; bases with no gene match: 10. The CDR3 has 16 amino acids. Looked up from germline, CDR1 is SQVTM and CDR2 is ANQGSEA. Incorporated into the TCR beta cDNA libraries were unique molecular identifiers, which served to reduce PCR and sequencing biases. TCRdb re-analysed the PCR reads in MiXCR, keeping a single row per CDR3 protein. The sample records approximately 730,000 distinct CDR3 sequences, 35% to 55% being singletons. This clonotype has just a few counts. Its antigen is undetermined. Sequencing used blood. The clonotype originates from a girl between 10 and 17 years old with multiple sclerosis. The chain links TRBV29-1 to TRBJ1-1; the match to TRBD1 covers 7 bases. The CDR3 sequence is CSVETDRVRGNTEAFF. The CDR3 bases are TGCAGCGTTGAAACTGACAGGGTACGGGGGAACACTGAAGCTTTCTTT.